The next 22 T cell receptor beta chains were all read from a single sample in a study of CD8 T cells in Susac syndrome. Reverse transcription of about 0.5 to 1 ug RNA was carried out with random hexamers. TCRdb reprocessed the immunoSEQ multiplex PCR reads via MiXCR and lists one record per CDR3 protein. The sample has around 200,000 distinct CDR3 sequences; 85% to 95% are singletons. Sequencing was performed on CD4+ T cells from PBMCs. Every receptor here comes from a human donor in good health.

J is TRBJ1-1 and V is TRBV20-1; D not resolved. Germline-derived CDR1 and CDR2 are DFQATT and SNEGSKA (reference sequence). V lost 3 bases and J lost 4, with 12 bases in between. This CDR3 has 13 amino acids. Written as DNA, the CDR3 is TGCAGTGCTAGCAAACGAGGGAGCACTGAAGCTTTCTTT. Translating it yields CSASKRGSTEAFF.

V gene TRBV3-1 combines with J gene TRBJ1-5; D remains unclear. V shed 0 bases and J shed 8 bases, with 8 bases lying between them. The CDR3 runs to 13 residues. Germline loops: CDR1 LGHDT, CDR2 YNNKEL (reference sequence). The CDR3 here is CASSQDWEEPQHF. CDR3 DNA: TGTGCCAGCAGCCAAGATTGGGAGGAGCCCCAGCATTTT.

The V and J genes are TRBV24-1 and TRBJ2-2; 8 bases line up with TRBD1. The germline V gene has CDR1 KGHDR and CDR2 SFDVKD. The CDR3 runs to 16 residues. The trim removed 7 bases at V and 6 bases at J, leaving 12 bases unmatched. The CDR3 region is CATSSREAGGPGELFF. In DNA form, the CDR3 reads TGTGCCACCAGCTCCAGGGAGGCAGGGGGCCCCGGGGAGCTGTTTTTT.

This chain joins TRBV27 and TRBJ2-4, with 8 positions matching TRBD1. The CDR3 has 14 amino acids. Germline values: CDR1 MNHEY, CDR2 SMNVEV (reference sequence). V shed 4 bases, J shed 15 bases, and the junction held 14 bases outside the gene matches. The CDR3, as DNA: TGTGCCAGCAGTTCCTCACAGGGGGGCCAACCGCGGTACTTC. It specifies CASSSSQGGQPRYF.

The chain links TRBV24-1 to TRBJ2-3; perhaps TRBD2 as D (5 bases). This CDR3 is 14 amino acids long. CDR1 is KGHDR and CDR2 is SFDVKD in the germline V gene. Trimming pared 1 base from V and 4 bases from J, leaving 8 bases between. The CDR3 reads CATSDFLAPDTQYF. CDR3 DNA: TGTGCCACCAGTGATTTCTTAGCGCCAGATACGCAGTATTTT.

The chain combines TRBV24-1 with TRBJ2-3; 9 bases align to TRBD2. Germline lookup yields CDR1 KGHDR and CDR2 SFDVKD. The CDR3 loop spans 15 amino acids. J lost 5 bases, V lost 5 bases, and 7 bases had no gene match. The CDR3 sequence is CATSAPGLAGDTQYF. For the CDR3, the DNA is TGTGCCACCAGTGCGCCGGGACTAGCCGGAGATACGCAGTATTTT.

The chain combines TRBV5-4 with TRBJ2-7; D is perhaps TRBD2 (6 bases). The CDR3 totals 17 residues. Germline V CDR1 and CDR2: SGHNT, YYREEE (reference sequence). Trimming pared 3 bases from V and 1 base from J, leaving 20 bases between. CDR3 sequence reads: CASSSNTGTSGSYEQYV. The CDR3 nucleotides read TGTGCCAGCAGCTCCAACACCGGGACTTCGGGTTCCTACGAGCAGTACGTC.

This chain links TRBV28 with TRBJ1-1; TRBD1 might be the D (6 bases). The germline V gene has CDR1 MDHEN and CDR2 SYDVKM. V lost 7 bases and J lost 6, with 9 bases in between. The CDR3 contains 11 residues. CDR3: CASTGASEAFF. As DNA, the CDR3 is TGTGCCAGCACAGGGGCCTCTGAAGCTTTCTTT.

This chain connects TRBV15 to TRBJ1-2; no definite D call. This CDR3 contains 13 residues. V dropped 1 base and J dropped 7 bases, with 10 bases sitting between them. The germline gives CDR1 LNHNV, CDR2 YYDKDF (reference sequence). In nucleotides, the CDR3 is TGTGCCACCAGCAGAGCCGGGTCAAGTGGCTACACCTTC. Translating it yields CATSRAGSSGYTF.

In the case of this clonotype: The junction differs from germline at one of its ends, possibly a read error. The chain recombines TRBV20-1 with TRBJ2-1; TRBD2 agrees at 15 bases. Germline lookup yields CDR1 DFQATT and CDR2 SNEGSKA (reference sequence). This CDR3 is 16 amino acids long. The CDR3 DNA is TGCAGTGCTAGACCGGGCTGGACTAGCGGGAGGGACCTAATGGTCTTC. It yields the protein CSARPGWTSGRDLMVF.

This chain links TRBV20-1 with TRBJ2-3; no definite D call. Germline V gene sequence: CDR1 DFQATT, CDR2 SNEGSKA (reference sequence). Trimming left V 0 bases short and J 1 base short, with 20 bases between. CDR3 length: 18 residues. The CDR3 is CSARDLGGSSSRTDTQYF. The DNA of the CDR3 is TGCAGTGCTAGAGATTTAGGCGGAAGCTCCTCTCGCACAGATACGCAGTATTTT.

J is TRBJ1-6 and V is TRBV11-2; D remains unclear. V shed 4 bases and J shed 5 bases, with 6 bases lying between them. The germline CDR1 and CDR2 sequences are SGHAT and FQNNGV. This CDR3 is 13 amino acids long. The DNA for the CDR3 is TGTGCCAGCAGCTCAGCCAATAATTCACCCCTCCACTTT. Translated, it gives CASSSANNSPLHF.

The genes are TRBV6-4 and TRBJ2-3; unclear D gene. This CDR3 has 13 residues. Trimming took off 4 bases at V and 4 bases at J, with 9 bases between the two ends. The germline V gene encodes CDR1 MRHNA and CDR2 SNTAGT. The CDR3, as DNA: TGTGCCAGCAGTGTCAACTGGGCAGATACGCAGTATTTT. Its protein product is CASSVNWADTQYF.

The chain combines TRBV30 with TRBJ2-3; 16 bases align to TRBD2. V shed 2 bases, J shed 4 bases, and the junction held 12 bases outside the gene matches. The CDR3 consists of 19 residues. Germline CDR1 and CDR2: GTSNPN and SVGIG (reference sequence). CDR3 bases: TGTGCCTGGAGTATCTTCGGGACTAGCGGGAGGGGGGGGCCAGATACGCAGTATTTT. It specifies CAWSIFGTSGRGGPDTQYF. The full variable domain, rest sourced from reference TRBV30 and TRBJ2-3, is SQTIHQWPATLVQPVGSPLSLECTVEGTSNPNLYWYRQAAGRGLQLLFYSVGIGQISSEVPQNLSASRPQDRQFILSSKKLLLSDSGFYLCAWSIFGTSGRGGPDTQYFGPGTRLTVL.

The chain joins TRBV20-1 to TRBJ1-2; D might be TRBD1 (5 bases). The CDR3 covers 14 residues. Germline V gives CDR1 DFQATT, CDR2 SNEGSKA (reference sequence). The V end lost 6 bases, the J end lost 4 bases, and 18 bases lay between the germline ends. CDR3 DNA: TGCAGTGCCTCACCCGGGGCACCTTCCTATGGCTACACCTTC. This translates into CSASPGAPSYGYTF.

The V gene is TRBV3-1, the J gene TRBJ1-1; D remains ambiguous. Trimming left V 5 bases short and J 1 base short, with 8 bases between. CDR3 size: 13 residues. CDR1 is LGHDT and CDR2 is YNNKEL in the germline V gene (reference sequence). The CDR3 nucleotides read TGTGCCAGCAGCAACACCGGGAACACTGAAGCTTTCTTT. It is translated as CASSNTGNTEAFF. The full variable domain, in which reference TRBV3-1 and TRBJ1-1 provide the parts outside the CDR3, is DTAVSQTPKYLVTQMGNDKSIKCEQNLGHDTMYWYKQDSKKFLKIMFSYNNKELIINETVPNRFSPKSPDKAHLNLHINSLELGDSAVYFCASSNTGNTEAFFGQGTRLTVV.

The rearrangement joins TRBV5-6 to TRBJ2-1, with TRBD2 matching over 12 bases. Germline V CDR1 and CDR2: SGHDT, YYEEEE. The CDR3 is made up of 15 amino acids. V shed 4 bases and J 6 bases; nucleotides not matched to a gene: 5. As DNA, the CDR3 is TGTGCCAGCAGCCCTAGCGGGGGGGCCTTCAATGAGCAGTTCTTC. Its translation is CASSPSGGAFNEQFF.

This sequence joins TRBV29-1 and TRBJ2-3; tentatively, D is TRBD2 (6 bases). The ends were cut back, 7 bases at V and 2 bases at J, with 13 bases in the middle. CDR3 length equals 13 residues. CDR1 is SQVTM, CDR2 ANQGSEA, per germline. The CDR3 is CSAVEGDTDTQYF. The CDR3 region has the DNA TGCAGCGCTGTGGAGGGTGACACAGATACGCAGTATTTT.

Only one count was recorded for this clonotype. V and J are TRBV27 and TRBJ2-5; D is unclear. V lost 0 bases and J 5 bases, leaving 13 bases between the germline ends. The CDR3 extends over 15 amino acids. Germline values: CDR1 MNHEY, CDR2 SMNVEV (reference sequence). The CDR3 coding sequence is TGTGCCAGCAGTTTATCGTGGGGAAGCCAGGAGACCCAGTACTTC. Translation: CASSLSWGSQETQYF.

The chain is built from TRBV2 and TRBJ2-5; TRBD1 or TRBD2 may be the D gene (6 bases each). Germline-derived CDR1 and CDR2 are SNHLY and FYNNEI. The V end lost 8 bases, the J end lost 5 bases, and 18 bases lay between the germline ends. The CDR3 totals 14 residues. The CDR3 DNA reads TGTGCCAGCCGGACGGGGGCAGCGGATGAGACCCAGTACTTC. Its translation is CASRTGAADETQYF.

The V gene is TRBV30, the J gene TRBJ1-5; D remains unclear. V dropped 0 bases and J dropped 0 bases, with 9 bases sitting between them. Germline CDR1 GTSNPN, CDR2 SVGIG (reference sequence). The CDR3 contains 15 residues. The CDR3 region has the DNA TGTGCCTGGAGTGTCGGAGCCTATAGCAATCAGCCCCAGCATTTT. It is translated as CAWSVGAYSNQPQHF.

The rearrangement links TRBV29-1 to TRBJ1-2; TRBD1 aligns across 7 bases. From germline, CDR1 is SQVTM and CDR2 ANQGSEA. This CDR3 is built from 13 residues. V lost 3 bases and J lost 6; bases outside the gene matches: 7. The CDR3 spells CSVDIWDRDGYTF. CDR3 bases: TGCAGCGTTGATATTTGGGACAGAGATGGCTACACCTTC.